This TCR beta chain derives from a study of cytomegalovirus exposure and HLA in healthy donors. Clones were read by immunoSEQ multiplex PCR, and TCRdb kept only the in-frame ones, dropping some. The sample consists of around 200,000 clones, about 80% of them appearing once. The validation cohort, a group of 120 or so subjects, included the donors and was separate from the roughly 700-subject first cohort. CDR1 MGHDK and CDR2 SYGVNS come from the germline V gene. With V trimmed by 5 bases and J by 4 bases, 4 bases remained unmatched. This CDR3 has 13 amino acids. Input material: PBMCs. The gene calls are TRBV25-1 and TRBJ1-2; 7 bases are shared with TRBD1. The TCR was taken from a woman in her late teens or twenties in good health and CMV-seropositive. CDR3 nucleotides: TGTGCCAGCAGTCACGGGACAGCCTATGGCTACACCTTC. Translating gives CASSHGTAYGYTF.